These T cell receptor beta chains were read from a single sample in a study of T cells after somatic rescue of genetic block. The assay was immunoSEQ multiplex PCR, and TCRdb's table has in-frame clones only and misses some. The data show under 150,000 clones, around nine tenths seen once. The sample taken for sequencing was peripheral blood mononuclear cells (PBMCs). The receptors were sampled from a woman under 30. Both conserved end residues are part of each CDR3. Each record gives: V gene, clone size, D gene, J gene, CDR3 protein, CDR3 DNA. A D gene is named only where the DNA matches it firmly. For some rows the clone size is stated as once, few or many, or as a class when expanded; others skip it.

TRBV19	once	TRBD1	TRBJ1-2	CASRKPDRASGYTF	TGTGCCAGTAGGAAACCGGACAGGGCCTCTGGCTACACCTTC
TRBV29-1	.	TRBD1	TRBJ2-7	CSGSGTGAYEQYF	TGCAGCGGATCCGGGACAGGGGCGTACGAGCAGTACTTC
TRBV7-9	.	.	TRBJ1-3	CASSYGGNSGNTIYF	TGTGCCAGCAGCTACGGGGGCAACTCTGGAAACACCATATATTTT
TRBV2	.	.	TRBJ2-7	CASRGASGEQYF	TGTGCCAGCAGGGGTGCAAGTGGCGAGCAGTACTTC
TRBV30	.	TRBD1	TRBJ1-4	CAWKDRGKLNEKLFF	TGTGCCTGGAAGGACAGGGGGAAGCTTAATGAAAAACTGTTTTTT
TRBV5-1	.	TRBD2	TRBJ2-5	CASSLASGGAWETQYF	TGCGCCAGCAGCTTGGCCAGCGGGGGGGCCTGGGAGACCCAGTACTTC
TRBV10-3	.	.	TRBJ1-2	CAISESTDFYGYTF	TGTGCCATCAGTGAGTCAACGGATTTCTATGGCTACACCTTC
TRBV6-5	.	.	TRBJ2-7	CASSYSEGAEFYEQYF	TGTGCCAGCAGTTACTCCGAAGGGGCAGAGTTCTACGAGCAGTACTTC
TRBV10-3	.	.	TRBJ2-2	CAIRGSNTGELFF	TGTGCCATCAGGGGCTCAAACACCGGGGAGCTGTTTTTT
TRBV30	.	.	TRBJ1-1	CAWSMNTEGTEAFF	TGTGCCTGGAGTATGAACACGGAGGGCACTGAAGCTTTCTTT
TRBV27	.	.	TRBJ2-1	CASSLGSYNEQFF	TGTGCCAGCAGTCTCGGATCTTACAATGAGCAGTTCTTC
TRBV7-2	.	.	TRBJ2-2	CASSLAPAPNTGELFF	TGTGCCAGCAGCTTAGCCCCAGCACCGAACACCGGGGAGCTGTTTTTT
TRBV16	.	.	TRBJ1-6	CASSQSERVRSPLHF	TGTGCCAGCAGCCAATCGGAGCGGGTTCGGTCACCCCTCCACTTT
TRBV7-6	.	.	TRBJ1-5	CASSPNPRQPQHF	TGTGCCAGCAGCCCTAATCCGAGACAGCCCCAGCATTTT
TRBV19	.	TRBD1	TRBJ2-2	CASSIDLRDRFHSGELFF	TGTGCCAGTAGTATAGATCTGAGGGACAGGTTCCATTCCGGGGAGCTGTTTTTT
TRBV20-1	.	.	TRBJ2-7	CSASSHEQYF	TGCAGTGCTTCTTCTCACGAGCAGTACTTC
TRBV4-1	.	.	TRBJ2-7	CASSQAQGESYEQYF	TGCGCCAGCAGCCAAGCGCAGGGTGAGTCCTACGAGCAGTACTTC
TRBV10-3	.	.	TRBJ1-1	CAIMKHAWGTEAFF	TGTGCCATCATGAAACATGCTTGGGGCACTGAAGCTTTCTTT
TRBV18	.	.	TRBJ2-7	CASSPGPYEQYF	TGTGCCAGCTCACCTGGACCTTACGAGCAGTACTTC
TRBV11-2	.	.	TRBJ2-3	CASSDLTDTQYF	TGTGCCAGCAGTGATCTCACAGATACGCAGTATTTT
TRBV7-2	.	TRBD2	TRBJ2-3	CASSSITTSGGPTDTQYF	TGTGCCAGCAGCTCCATTACCACTAGCGGGGGGCCAACAGATACGCAGTATTTT
TRBV19	.	TRBD2	TRBJ2-5	CASSESGRQETQYF	TGTGCCAGTAGTGAAAGCGGGAGACAAGAGACCCAGTACTTC
TRBV9	.	TRBD1	TRBJ2-7	CASSATGTGGWRDEQYF	TGTGCCAGCAGCGCCACCGGGACAGGGGGGTGGAGGGACGAGCAGTACTTC
TRBV6-1	once	.	TRBJ1-4	CASSEAWGPRARKLFF	TGTGCCAGCAGTGAAGCGTGGGGGCCAAGGGCCAGAAAACTGTTTTTT
TRBV19	once	TRBD2	TRBJ2-1	CASSAFAGGRNEQFF	TGTGCCAGTAGCGCTTTTGCGGGGGGGAGGAATGAGCAGTTCTTC
TRBV4-3	.	.	TRBJ2-7	CASSQGRGPSYEQYF	TGCGCCAGCAGCCAAGGACGGGGGCCGTCCTACGAGCAGTACTTC
TRBV16	.	.	TRBJ1-4	CASSQQGSREKLFF	TGTGCCAGCAGCCAACAGGGGAGTCGGGAAAAACTGTTTTTT
TRBV13	once	.	TRBJ2-7	CASSLGRGPSYEQYF	TGTGCCAGCAGCTTAGGCAGGGGCCCCTCCTACGAGCAGTACTTC
TRBV7-2	.	TRBD2	TRBJ2-1	CASSLVAGVNNEQFF	TGTGCCAGCAGCTTAGTAGCGGGGGTGAACAATGAGCAGTTCTTC
TRBV4-2	.	.	TRBJ2-2	CASSQGRVNTGELFF	TGTGCCAGCAGCCAAGGTAGGGTCAACACCGGGGAGCTGTTTTTT
TRBV18	few	.	TRBJ1-4	CASSPGEKLFF	TGTGCCAGCTCACCGGGGGAAAAACTGTTTTTT
TRBV7-2	.	TRBD1	TRBJ1-3	CASGGQGGGGNTIYF	TGTGCCTCTGGAGGACAGGGTGGTGGAGGAAACACCATATATTTT
TRBV30	.	.	TRBJ2-7	CAWSVSLKTYEQYF	TGTGCCTGGAGTGTTAGTTTAAAAACCTACGAGCAGTACTTC
TRBV19	.	.	TRBJ1-5	CASSIDRDGLNQPQHF	TGTGCCAGTAGTATAGATCGGGATGGGCTCAATCAGCCCCAGCATTTT
TRBV29-1	.	.	TRBJ1-2	CSVVPTDRLTHYGYTF	TGCAGCGTTGTCCCCACCGACAGGTTAACTCACTATGGCTACACCTTC
TRBV6-6	.	TRBD1	TRBJ1-5	CASSLTGDEQPQHF	TGTGCCAGCAGTTTGACAGGGGACGAGCAGCCCCAGCATTTT
TRBV7-2	few	.	TRBJ1-2	CASSSRTDLYGYTF	TGTGCCAGCAGCTCCCGGACAGACCTCTATGGCTACACCTTC
TRBV6-6	.	.	TRBJ1-2	CASSYSDDRFNYGYTF	TGTGCCAGCAGTTACTCGGATGACAGATTTAACTATGGCTACACCTTC